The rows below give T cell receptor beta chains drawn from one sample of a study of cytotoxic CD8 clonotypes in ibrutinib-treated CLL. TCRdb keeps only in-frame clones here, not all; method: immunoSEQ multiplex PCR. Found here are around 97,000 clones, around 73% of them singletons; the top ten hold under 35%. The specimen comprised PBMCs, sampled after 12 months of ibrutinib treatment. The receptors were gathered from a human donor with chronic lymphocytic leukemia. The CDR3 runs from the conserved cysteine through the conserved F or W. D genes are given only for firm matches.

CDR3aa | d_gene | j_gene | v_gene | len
CASSDGELRGAENTEAFF | NA | TRBJ1-1 | TRBV25-1 | 18
CASSENPGHGELFF | NA | TRBJ2-2 | TRBV10-2 | 14
CASTTTQYF | NA | TRBJ2-3 | TRBV5-1 | 9
CASSFWLWGSSNQPQHF | NA | TRBJ1-5 | TRBV28 | 17
CSVALGTGYGYTF | TRBD1 | TRBJ1-2 | TRBV29-1 | 13
CASSSVQGLEQFF | NA | TRBJ2-1 | TRBV7-8 | 13
CASSSDRSSYNEQFF | TRBD1 | TRBJ2-1 | TRBV5-1 | 15
CASRGGQEQFF | NA | TRBJ2-1 | TRBV28 | 11
CAWSRGPVDGYTF | NA | TRBJ1-2 | TRBV30 | 13
CASSQSPTLYGYTF | NA | TRBJ1-2 | TRBV10-2 | 14
CASSPGTGGFRSYGYTF | TRBD1 | TRBJ1-2 | TRBV5-6 | 17
CAWGRMEGGVDTQYF | NA | TRBJ2-3 | TRBV30 | 15
CASSLVAGTTGELFF | NA | TRBJ2-2 | TRBV5-8 | 15
CSVAGGSNYGYTF | TRBD1 | TRBJ1-2 | TRBV29-1 | 13
CASSASSGANVLTF | NA | TRBJ2-6 | TRBV7-3 | 14
CASSTGQNTDTQYF | TRBD1 | TRBJ2-3 | TRBV5-1 | 14
CASSLGNRGWNSPLHF | TRBD1 | TRBJ1-6 | TRBV7-2 | 16
CASSLGQGSQETQYF | NA | TRBJ2-5 | TRBV7-2 | 15
CAWTFSPQTYGYTF | NA | TRBJ1-2 | TRBV30 | 14
CASSPPHITEAFF | NA | TRBJ1-1 | TRBV7-2 | 13
CASSQASGAYGEQFF | TRBD2 | TRBJ2-1 | TRBV4-3 | 15
CASSYGTGELFF | NA | TRBJ2-2 | TRBV6-6 | 12
CASSQGQGYTDTQYF | TRBD1 | TRBJ2-3 | TRBV7-9 | 15
CASSTAGTGAKNIQYF | TRBD1 | TRBJ2-4 | TRBV28 | 16
CASSLDRRASPLHF | NA | TRBJ1-6 | TRBV27 | 14
CSATWAYNEQFF | NA | TRBJ2-1 | TRBV29-1 | 12
CASSFNRLWGANVLTF | NA | TRBJ2-6 | TRBV13 | 16
CASSARTSGDTQYF | TRBD2 | TRBJ2-3 | TRBV9 | 14
CASSQVGVEKLFF | NA | TRBJ1-4 | TRBV4-1 | 13
CASGQGQGQYNEQFF | TRBD1 | TRBJ2-1 | TRBV12-5 | 15
CASSAGIWASLGYTF | NA | TRBJ1-2 | TRBV6-1 | 15
CASTPGSFRNSPLHF | NA | TRBJ1-6 | TRBV7-9 | 15
CASSQMAGQRRYEQYF | NA | TRBJ2-7 | TRBV4-1 | 16
CASSPRGPIEQYF | TRBD1 | TRBJ2-7 | TRBV6-5 | 13
CVSRIHPIAASTDTQYF | NA | TRBJ2-3 | TRBV27 | 17
CASSQVGGSLYEQYF | TRBD2 | TRBJ2-7 | TRBV4-1 | 15
CASSTGTENEQYF | TRBD1 | TRBJ2-7 | TRBV2 | 13
CASSSMWDSGNYEQYF | TRBD1 | TRBJ2-7 | TRBV9 | 16
CASSATRTSYGYTF | NA | TRBJ1-2 | TRBV27 | 14
CASSEEWRQPQHF | NA | TRBJ1-5 | TRBV6-1 | 13
CATGGQGTTGELFF | TRBD1 | TRBJ2-2 | TRBV15 | 14
CASSPLLNTEAFF | NA | TRBJ1-1 | TRBV18 | 13
CATSRVGQLIDTQYF | NA | TRBJ2-3 | TRBV15 | 15
CASSLRGDGYTF | NA | TRBJ1-2 | TRBV5-1 | 12
CAWKSQVTQYF | NA | TRBJ2-5 | TRBV30 | 11
CASSPWTGDIGELFF | TRBD1 | TRBJ2-2 | TRBV7-2 | 15